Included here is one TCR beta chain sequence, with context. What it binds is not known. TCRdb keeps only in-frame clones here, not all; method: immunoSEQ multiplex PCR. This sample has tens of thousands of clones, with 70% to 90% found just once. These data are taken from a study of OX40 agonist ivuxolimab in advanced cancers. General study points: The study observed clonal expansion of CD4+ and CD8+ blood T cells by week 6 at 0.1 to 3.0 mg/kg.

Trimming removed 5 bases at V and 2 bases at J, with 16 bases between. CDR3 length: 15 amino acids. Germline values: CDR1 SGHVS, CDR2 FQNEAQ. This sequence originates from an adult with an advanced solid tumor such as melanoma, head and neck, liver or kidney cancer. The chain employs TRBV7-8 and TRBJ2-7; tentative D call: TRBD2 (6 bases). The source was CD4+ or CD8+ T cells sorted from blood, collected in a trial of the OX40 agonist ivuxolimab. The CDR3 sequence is CASSRVEGVAYEQYF. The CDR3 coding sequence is TGTGCCAGCAGCAGAGTGGAGGGTGTAGCCTACGAGCAGTACTTC.